This TCR beta chain originates from a study of spatial heterogeneity in lung cancer (dated by TCRdb to the late 2010s). Concerning the study at large: Beta-chain transcripts were consistently detected in greater numbers than alpha-chain transcripts, which likely reflected higher beta-chain transcript abundance. In tumor regions, TCR transcript counts showed a strong correlation with a T cell transcriptional module score derived from matched bulk RNA-seq. In the raw uncorrected reads, each unique combination of TCR and UMI appeared more than ten times on average. TCR alpha and beta repertoires were quantitatively compared across multiple tumor regions, matched nontumor lung and blood in non-small cell lung cancer. Nonsynonymous mutation counts, determined by whole-exome sequencing of tumor tissue, were related to features of the TCR repertoire. Both alpha and beta chains were TCR-sequenced in about 240 tumor regions, under 80 matched nontumor lung samples and some 50 PBMC samples obtained at surgery. What the research found in general, with its limitations: Confirming at a functional level the hypothesis that regional TCRs recognize regional mutations was considered to require additional single-cell paired TCR alpha and beta sequencing. The count of ubiquitous expanded TCRs correlated with the count of ubiquitous nonsynonymous mutations, and the count of regional expanded TCRs correlated with the count of regional nonsynonymous mutations. The tumor nonsynonymous mutation count correlated with the number of expanded alpha and beta TCRs within the tumor. Estimated TCR-seq coverage of tumor T cells was only around 7.1% for alpha chains and approximately 12% for beta chains.

As a fraction of the sample, this clonotype is medium-sized (0.01 to 0.1%). This clone's antigen is unknown. One base away there is no much larger clone; base qualities are not given. This beta chain was picked up by a library intended for alpha chains and is off target, so its count carries little meaning. Library generation was performed with 5' RACE. These reads were obtained on a NextSeq 500. In the TCR library protocol, a unique molecular identifier was attached to each TCR cDNA molecule so that PCR and sequencing errors could be corrected. As for the authors' bioinformatics: Decombinator tools were used for TCR identification, UMI-based error correction and CDR3 extraction. Expanded TCRs were defined as those above a frequency of 2 per 1,000, corresponding to the top 1% of the tumor frequency distribution. Expanded tumor TCRs statistically deemed absent (corrected P<0.05) from at least one tumor region were classed as regional, and all other expanded tumor TCRs were classed as ubiquitous. Each repertoire was subsampled 100 times to 5,000 TCRs, after which Renyi diversity was computed with the R vegan package. CDR3 similarity networks were built from amino acid triplet string-kernel similarity, with CDR3s being connected when pairwise similarity was above 0.82. TCRdb itself trimmed the public reads at Q25 with fastp, ran MiXCR and retained productive beta chains. CDR3 protein duplicates are merged, each entry listing the most common genes and DNA. The V and J calls and clone size are TCRdb's, not the authors'. The sample yields 6,000 to 8,000 distinct CDR3 sequences; 6% to 9% were counted once. In total, the top ten clones hold 18% of the sample.

According to the germline V gene (reference sequence), CDR1 reads DFQATT and CDR2 reads SNEGSKA. There are 15 amino acids in the CDR3, from cysteine to phenylalanine inclusive. The kept DNA is CDR3 alone, 45 bases in frame from the first base. V is trimmed back by 5 bases and J by 4 bases, and the junction contains 11 bases that no gene match accounts for. The time point label, read with the paper, signifies: sample taken at primary tumor resection. Donors were 72 patients with early-stage, untreated non-small cell lung cancer from the lung TRACERx cohort. TCR sequencing used whole RNA extracted from tumor and nontumor lung tissue, or from cryopreserved PBMC samples, without cell sorting. Only patients with enough RNA available from two or more tumor regions were chosen for TCR sequencing. Before selection, tumor and adjacent nontumor lung specimens were reviewed by a lung pathologist.

The chain couples TRBV20-1 to TRBJ1-1; TRBD1 agrees with 9 junctional bases. The source material was lung tumor tissue, sampled at surgery. The TCR comes from a female donor with early-stage non-small cell lung cancer. The DNA sequence is TGCAGTGCTGAGGACAGGGGAGTTAGTGGCACTGAAGCTTTCTTT. It encodes CSAEDRGVSGTEAFF.